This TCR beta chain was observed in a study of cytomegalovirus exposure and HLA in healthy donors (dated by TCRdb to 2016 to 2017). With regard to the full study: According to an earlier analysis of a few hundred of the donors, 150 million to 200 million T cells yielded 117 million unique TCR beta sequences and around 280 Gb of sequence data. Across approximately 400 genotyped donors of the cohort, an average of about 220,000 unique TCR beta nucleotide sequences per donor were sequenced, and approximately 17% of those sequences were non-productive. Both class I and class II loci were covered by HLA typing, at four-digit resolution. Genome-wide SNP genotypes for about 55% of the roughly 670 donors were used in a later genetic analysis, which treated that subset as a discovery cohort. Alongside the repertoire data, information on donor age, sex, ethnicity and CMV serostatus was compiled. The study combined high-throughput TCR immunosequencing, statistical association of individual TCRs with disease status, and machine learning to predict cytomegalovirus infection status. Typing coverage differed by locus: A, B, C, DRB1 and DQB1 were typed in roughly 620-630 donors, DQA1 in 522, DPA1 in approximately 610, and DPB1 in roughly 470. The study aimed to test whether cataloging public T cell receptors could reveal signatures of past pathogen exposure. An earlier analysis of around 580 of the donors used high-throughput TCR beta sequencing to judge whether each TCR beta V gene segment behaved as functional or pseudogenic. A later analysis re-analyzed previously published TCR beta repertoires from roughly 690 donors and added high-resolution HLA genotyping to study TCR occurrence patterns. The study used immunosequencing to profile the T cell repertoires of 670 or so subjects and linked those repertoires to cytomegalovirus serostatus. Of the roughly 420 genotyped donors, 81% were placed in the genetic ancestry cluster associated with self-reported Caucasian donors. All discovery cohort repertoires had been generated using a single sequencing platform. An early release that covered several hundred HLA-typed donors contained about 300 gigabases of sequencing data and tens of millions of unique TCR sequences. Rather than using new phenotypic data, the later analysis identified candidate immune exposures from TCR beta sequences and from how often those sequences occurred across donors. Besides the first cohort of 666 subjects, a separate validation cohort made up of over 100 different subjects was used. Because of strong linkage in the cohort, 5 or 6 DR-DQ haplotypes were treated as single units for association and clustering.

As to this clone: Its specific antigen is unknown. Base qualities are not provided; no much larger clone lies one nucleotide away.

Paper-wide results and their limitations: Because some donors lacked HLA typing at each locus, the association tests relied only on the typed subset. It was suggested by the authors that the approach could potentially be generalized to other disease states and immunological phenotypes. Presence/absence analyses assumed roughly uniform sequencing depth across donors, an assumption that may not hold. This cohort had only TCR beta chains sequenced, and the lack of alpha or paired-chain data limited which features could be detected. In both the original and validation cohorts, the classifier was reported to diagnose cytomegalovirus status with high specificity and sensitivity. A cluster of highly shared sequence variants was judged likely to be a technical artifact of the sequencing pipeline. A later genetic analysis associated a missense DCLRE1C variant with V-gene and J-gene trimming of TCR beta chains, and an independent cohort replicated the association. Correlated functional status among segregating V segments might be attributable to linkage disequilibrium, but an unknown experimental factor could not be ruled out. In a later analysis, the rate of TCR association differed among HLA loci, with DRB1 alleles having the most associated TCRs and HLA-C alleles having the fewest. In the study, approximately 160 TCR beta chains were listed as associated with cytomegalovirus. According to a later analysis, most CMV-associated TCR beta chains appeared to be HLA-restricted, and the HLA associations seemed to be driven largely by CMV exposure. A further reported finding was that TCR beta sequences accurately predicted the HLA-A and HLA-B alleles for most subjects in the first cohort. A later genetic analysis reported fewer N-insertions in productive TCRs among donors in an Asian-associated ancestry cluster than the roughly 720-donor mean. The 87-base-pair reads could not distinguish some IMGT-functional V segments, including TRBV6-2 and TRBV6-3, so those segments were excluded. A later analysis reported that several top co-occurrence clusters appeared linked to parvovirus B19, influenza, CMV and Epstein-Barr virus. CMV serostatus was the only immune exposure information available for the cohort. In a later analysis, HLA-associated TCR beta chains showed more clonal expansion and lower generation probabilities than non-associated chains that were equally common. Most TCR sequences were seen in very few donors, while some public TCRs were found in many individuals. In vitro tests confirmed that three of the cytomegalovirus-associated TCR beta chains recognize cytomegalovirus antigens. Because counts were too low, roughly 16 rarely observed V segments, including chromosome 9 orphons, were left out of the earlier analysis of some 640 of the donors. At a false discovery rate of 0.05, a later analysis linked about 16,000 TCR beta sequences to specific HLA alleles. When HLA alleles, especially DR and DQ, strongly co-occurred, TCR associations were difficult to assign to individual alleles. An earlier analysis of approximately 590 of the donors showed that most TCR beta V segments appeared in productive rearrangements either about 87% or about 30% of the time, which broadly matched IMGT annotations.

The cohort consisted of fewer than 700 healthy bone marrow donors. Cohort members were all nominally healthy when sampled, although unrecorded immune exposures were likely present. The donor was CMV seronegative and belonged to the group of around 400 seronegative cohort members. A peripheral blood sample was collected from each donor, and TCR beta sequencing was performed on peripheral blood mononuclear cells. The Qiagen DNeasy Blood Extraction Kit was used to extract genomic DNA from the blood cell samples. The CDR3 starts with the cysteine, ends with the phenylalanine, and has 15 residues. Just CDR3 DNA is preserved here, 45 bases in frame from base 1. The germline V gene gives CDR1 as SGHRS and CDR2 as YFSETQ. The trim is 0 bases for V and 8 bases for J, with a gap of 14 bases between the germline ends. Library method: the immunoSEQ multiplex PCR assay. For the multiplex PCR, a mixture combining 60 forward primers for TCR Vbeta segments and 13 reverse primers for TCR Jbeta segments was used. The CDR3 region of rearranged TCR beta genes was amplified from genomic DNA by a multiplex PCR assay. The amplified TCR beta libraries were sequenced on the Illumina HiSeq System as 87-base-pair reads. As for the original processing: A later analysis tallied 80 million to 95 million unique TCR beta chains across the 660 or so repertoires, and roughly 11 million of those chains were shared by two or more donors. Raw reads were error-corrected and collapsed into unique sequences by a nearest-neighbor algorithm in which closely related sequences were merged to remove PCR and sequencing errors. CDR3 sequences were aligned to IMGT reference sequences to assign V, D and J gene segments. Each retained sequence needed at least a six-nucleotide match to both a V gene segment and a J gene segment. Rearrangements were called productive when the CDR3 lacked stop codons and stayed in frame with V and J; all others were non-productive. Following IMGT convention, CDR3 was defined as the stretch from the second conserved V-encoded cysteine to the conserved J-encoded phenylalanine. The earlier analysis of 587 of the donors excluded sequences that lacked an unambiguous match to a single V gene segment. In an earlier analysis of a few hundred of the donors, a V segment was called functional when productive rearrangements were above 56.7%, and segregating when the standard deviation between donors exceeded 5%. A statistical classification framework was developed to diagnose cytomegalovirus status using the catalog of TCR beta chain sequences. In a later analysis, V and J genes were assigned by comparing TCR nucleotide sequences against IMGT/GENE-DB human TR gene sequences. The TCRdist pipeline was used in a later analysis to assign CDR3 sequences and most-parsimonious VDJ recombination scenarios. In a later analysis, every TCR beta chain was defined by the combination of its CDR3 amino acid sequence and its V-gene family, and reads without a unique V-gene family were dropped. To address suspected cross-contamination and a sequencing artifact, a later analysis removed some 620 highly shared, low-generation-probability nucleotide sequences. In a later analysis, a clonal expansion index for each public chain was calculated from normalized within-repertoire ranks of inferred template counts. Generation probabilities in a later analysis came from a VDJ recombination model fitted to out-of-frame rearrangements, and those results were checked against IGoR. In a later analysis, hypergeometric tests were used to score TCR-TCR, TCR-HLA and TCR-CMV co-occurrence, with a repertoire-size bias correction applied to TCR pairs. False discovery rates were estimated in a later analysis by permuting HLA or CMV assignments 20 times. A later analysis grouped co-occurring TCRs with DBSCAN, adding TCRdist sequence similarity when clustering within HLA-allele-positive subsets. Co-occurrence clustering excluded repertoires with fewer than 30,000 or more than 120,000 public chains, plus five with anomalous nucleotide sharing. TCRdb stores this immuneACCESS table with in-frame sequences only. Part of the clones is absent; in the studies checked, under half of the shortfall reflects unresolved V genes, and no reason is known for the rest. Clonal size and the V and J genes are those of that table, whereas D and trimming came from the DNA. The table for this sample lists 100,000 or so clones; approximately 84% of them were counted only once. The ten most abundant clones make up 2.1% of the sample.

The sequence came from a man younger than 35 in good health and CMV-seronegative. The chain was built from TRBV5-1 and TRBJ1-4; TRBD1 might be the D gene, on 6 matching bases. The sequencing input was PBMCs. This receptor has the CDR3 CASSLGGGPGEKLFF. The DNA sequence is TGCGCCAGCAGCTTGGGCGGGGGGCCTGGGGAAAAACTGTTTTTT.